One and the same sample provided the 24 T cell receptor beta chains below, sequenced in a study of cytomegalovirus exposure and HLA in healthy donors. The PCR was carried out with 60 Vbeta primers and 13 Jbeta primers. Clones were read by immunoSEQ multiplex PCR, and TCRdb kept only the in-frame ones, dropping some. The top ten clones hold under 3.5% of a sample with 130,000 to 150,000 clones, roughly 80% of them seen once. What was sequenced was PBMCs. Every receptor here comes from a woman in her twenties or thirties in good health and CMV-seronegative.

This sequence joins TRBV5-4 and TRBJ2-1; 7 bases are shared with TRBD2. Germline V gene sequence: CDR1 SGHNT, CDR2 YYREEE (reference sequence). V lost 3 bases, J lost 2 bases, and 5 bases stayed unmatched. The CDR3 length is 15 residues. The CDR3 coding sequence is TGTGCCAGCAGCTCCGGGACTAACCCCTACAATGAGCAGTTCTTC. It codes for CASSSGTNPYNEQFF.

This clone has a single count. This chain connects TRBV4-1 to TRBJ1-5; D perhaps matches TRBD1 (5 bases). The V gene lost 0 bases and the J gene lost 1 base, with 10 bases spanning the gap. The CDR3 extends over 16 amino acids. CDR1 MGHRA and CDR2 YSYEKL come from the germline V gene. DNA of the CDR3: TGCGCCAGCAGCCAAGATCTAGGACACAGCAATCAGCCCCAGCATTTT. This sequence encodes CASSQDLGHSNQPQHF.

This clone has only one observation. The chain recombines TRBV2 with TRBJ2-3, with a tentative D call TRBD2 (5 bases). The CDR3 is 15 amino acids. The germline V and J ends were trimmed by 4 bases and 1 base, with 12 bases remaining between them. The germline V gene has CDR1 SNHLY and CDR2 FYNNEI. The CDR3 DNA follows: TGTGCCAGCAGTGGGTTGAGGAGGCGCACAGATACGCAGTATTTT. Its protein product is CASSGLRRRTDTQYF.

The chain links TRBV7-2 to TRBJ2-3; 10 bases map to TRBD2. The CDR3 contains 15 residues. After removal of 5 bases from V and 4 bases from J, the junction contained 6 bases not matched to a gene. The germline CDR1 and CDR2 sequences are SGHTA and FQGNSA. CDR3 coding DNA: TGTGCCAGCAGCCTTCGGACTAGCGGATCAGATACGCAGTATTTT. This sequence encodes CASSLRTSGSDTQYF.

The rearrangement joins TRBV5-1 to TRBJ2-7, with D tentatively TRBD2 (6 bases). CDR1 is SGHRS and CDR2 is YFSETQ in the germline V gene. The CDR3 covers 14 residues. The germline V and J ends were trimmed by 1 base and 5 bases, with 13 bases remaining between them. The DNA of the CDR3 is TGCGCCAGCAGCTTGTGGTCGCGGGGCGACGAGCAGTACTTC. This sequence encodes CASSLWSRGDEQYF. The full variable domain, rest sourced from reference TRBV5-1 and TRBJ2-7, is KAGVTQTPRYLIKTRGQQVTLSCSPISGHRSVSWYQQTPGQGLQFLFEYFSETQRNKGNFPGRFSGRQFSNSRSEMNVSTLELGDSALYLCASSLWSRGDEQYFGPGTRLTVT.

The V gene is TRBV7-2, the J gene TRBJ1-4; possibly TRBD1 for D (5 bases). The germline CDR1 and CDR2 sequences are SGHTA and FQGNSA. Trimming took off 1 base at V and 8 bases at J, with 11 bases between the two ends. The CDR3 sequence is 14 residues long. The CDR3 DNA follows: TGTGCCAGCAGCTTAGGACAGAGCCCAGAAAAACTGTTTTTT. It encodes CASSLGQSPEKLFF.

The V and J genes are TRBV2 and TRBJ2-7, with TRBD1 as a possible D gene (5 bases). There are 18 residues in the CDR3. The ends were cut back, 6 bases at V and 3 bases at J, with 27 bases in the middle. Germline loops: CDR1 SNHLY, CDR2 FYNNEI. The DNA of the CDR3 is TGTGCCAGCAGCGACTCAACCCTCGATTGGGGCGACGACTACGAGCAGTACTTC. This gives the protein CASSDSTLDWGDDYEQYF.

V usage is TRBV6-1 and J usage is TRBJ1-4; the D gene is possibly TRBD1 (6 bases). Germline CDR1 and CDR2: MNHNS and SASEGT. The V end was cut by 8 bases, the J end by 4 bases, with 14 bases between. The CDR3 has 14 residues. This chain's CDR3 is CASGTRQDNEKLFF. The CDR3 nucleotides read TGTGCCAGCGGTACGAGACAGGATAATGAAAAACTGTTTTTT.

CDR3 DNA: TGCAGCGTTGTAGCCTCTTCAGGAAACACCATATATTTT. Translation gives CSVVASSGNTIYF. The chain employs TRBV29-1 and TRBJ1-3; the D is unclear. CDR1 and CDR2 from the germline V gene are SQVTM and ANQGSEA. V gave up 4 bases and J gave up 4 bases, with 11 bases separating them. CDR3 length: 13 amino acids.

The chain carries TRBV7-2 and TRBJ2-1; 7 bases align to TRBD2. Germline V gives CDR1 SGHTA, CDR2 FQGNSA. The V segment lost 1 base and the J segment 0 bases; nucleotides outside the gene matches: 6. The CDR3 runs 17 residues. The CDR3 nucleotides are TGTGCCAGCAGCTTAGTGGCTAGCGGAAGCTCCTACAATGAGCAGTTCTTC. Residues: CASSLVASGSSYNEQFF.

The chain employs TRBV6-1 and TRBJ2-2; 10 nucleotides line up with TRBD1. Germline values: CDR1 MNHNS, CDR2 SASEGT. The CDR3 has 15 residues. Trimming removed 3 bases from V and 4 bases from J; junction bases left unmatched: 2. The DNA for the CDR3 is TGTGCCAGCAGTGATGACAGGGGGCTCACCGGGGAGCTGTTTTTT. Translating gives CASSDDRGLTGELFF.

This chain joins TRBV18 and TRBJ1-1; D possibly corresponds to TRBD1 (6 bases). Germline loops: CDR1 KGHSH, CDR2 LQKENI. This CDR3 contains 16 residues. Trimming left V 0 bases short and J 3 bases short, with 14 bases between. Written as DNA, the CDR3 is TGTGCCAGCTCACCACCGCGCGGGGGCGCATACACTGAAGCTTTCTTT. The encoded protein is CASSPPRGGAYTEAFF.

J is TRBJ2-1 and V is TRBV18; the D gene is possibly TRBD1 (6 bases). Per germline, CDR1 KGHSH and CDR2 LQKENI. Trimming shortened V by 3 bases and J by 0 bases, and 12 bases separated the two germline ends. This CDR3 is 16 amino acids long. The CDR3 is CASSPPDRSSYNEQFF. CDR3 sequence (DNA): TGTGCCAGCTCACCGCCCGACAGGAGCTCCTACAATGAGCAGTTCTTC. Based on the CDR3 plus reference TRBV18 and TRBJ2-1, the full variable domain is NAGVMQNPRHLVRRRGQEARLRCSPMKGHSHVYWYRQLPEEGLKFMVYLQKENIIDESGMPKERFSAEFPKEGPSILRIQQVVRGDSAAYFCASSPPDRSSYNEQFFGPGTRLTVL.

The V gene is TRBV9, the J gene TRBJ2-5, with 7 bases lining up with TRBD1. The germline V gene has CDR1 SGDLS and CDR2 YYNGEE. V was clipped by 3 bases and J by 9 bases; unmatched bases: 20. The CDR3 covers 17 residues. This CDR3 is CASSATLTGAVRGAQYF. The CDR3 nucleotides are TGTGCCAGCAGCGCAACTTTAACAGGGGCCGTCCGAGGGGCCCAGTACTTC.

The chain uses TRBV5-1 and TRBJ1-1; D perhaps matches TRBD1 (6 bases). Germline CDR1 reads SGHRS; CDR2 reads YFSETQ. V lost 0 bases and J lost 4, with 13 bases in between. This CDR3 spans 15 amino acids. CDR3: CASSLGGGAVTEAFF. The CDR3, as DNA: TGCGCCAGCAGCTTGGGAGGGGGGGCCGTCACTGAAGCTTTCTTT. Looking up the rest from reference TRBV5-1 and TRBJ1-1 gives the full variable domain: KAGVTQTPRYLIKTRGQQVTLSCSPISGHRSVSWYQQTPGQGLQFLFEYFSETQRNKGNFPGRFSGRQFSNSRSEMNVSTLELGDSALYLCASSLGGGAVTEAFFGQGTRLTVV.

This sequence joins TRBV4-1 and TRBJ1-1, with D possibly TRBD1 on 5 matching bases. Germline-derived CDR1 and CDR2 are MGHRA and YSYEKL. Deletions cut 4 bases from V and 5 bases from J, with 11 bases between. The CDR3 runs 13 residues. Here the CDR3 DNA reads TGCGCCAGCAGCCCTCTGGCAGGGACTGAAGCTTTCTTT. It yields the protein CASSPLAGTEAFF.

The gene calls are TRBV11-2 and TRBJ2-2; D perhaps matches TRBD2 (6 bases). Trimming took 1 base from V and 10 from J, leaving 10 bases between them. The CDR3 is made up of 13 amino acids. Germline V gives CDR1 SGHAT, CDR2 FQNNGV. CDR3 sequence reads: CASSLAPGVELFF. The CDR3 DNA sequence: TGTGCCAGCAGCTTAGCTCCGGGGGTGGAGCTGTTTTTT.

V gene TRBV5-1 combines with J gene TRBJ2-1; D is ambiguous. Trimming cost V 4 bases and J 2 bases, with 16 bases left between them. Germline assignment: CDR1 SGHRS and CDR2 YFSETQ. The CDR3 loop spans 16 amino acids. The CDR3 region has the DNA TGCGCCAGCAGCCCGACATCCTCCGTCACCTACAATGAGCAGTTCTTC. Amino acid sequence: CASSPTSSVTYNEQFF.

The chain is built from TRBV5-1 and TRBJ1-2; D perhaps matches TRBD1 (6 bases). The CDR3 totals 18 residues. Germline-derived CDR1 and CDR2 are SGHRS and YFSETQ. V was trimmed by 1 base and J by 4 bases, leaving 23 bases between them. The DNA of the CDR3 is TGCGCCAGCAGCTTGCACCTGTCTCCCCACCAGGGGCCCTATGGCTACACCTTC. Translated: CASSLHLSPHQGPYGYTF.

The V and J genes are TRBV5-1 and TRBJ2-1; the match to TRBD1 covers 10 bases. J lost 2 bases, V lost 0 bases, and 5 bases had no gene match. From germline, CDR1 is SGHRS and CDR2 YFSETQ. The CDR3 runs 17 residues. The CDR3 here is CASSLGPGTGAYNEQFF. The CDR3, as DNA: TGCGCCAGCAGCTTGGGCCCGGGGACAGGGGCCTACAATGAGCAGTTCTTC.

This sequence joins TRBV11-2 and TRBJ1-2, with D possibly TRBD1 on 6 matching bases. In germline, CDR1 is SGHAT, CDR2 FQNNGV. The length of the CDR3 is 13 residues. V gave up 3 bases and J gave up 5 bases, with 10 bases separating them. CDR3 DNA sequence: TGTGCCAGCAGCTTCATTCAGGGGTATGGCTACACCTTC. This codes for CASSFIQGYGYTF.

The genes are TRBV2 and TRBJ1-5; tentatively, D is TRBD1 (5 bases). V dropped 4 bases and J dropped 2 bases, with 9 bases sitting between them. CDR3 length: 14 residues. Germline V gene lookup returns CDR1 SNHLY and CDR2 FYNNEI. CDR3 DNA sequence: TGTGCCAGCAGTGTACAGGCCGGCAATCAGCCCCAGCATTTT. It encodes CASSVQAGNQPQHF.

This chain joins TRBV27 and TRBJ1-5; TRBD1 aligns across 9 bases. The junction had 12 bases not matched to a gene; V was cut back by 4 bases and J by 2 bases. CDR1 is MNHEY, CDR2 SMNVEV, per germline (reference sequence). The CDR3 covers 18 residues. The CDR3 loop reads CASSSQGAFLLGNQPQHF. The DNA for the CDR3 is TGTGCCAGCAGTTCACAGGGGGCCTTCCTCCTAGGCAATCAGCCCCAGCATTTT.

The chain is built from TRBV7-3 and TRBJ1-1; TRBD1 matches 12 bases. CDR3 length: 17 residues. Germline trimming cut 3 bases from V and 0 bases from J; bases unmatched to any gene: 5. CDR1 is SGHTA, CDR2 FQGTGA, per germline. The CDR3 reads CASSFTGTGGMNTEAFF. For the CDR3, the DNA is TGTGCCAGCAGCTTTACCGGGACAGGGGGCATGAACACTGAAGCTTTCTTT.